This TCR beta chain came from a study of blood T cells in healthy people across ages. This clonotype was seen repeatedly, ten times or more. Its antigen is still unknown. In germline, CDR1 is SQVTM, CDR2 ANQGSEA. This CDR3 is built from 14 residues. Germline trimming cut 5 bases from V and 5 bases from J; bases unmatched to any gene: 8. Study observations and caveats: Comparison with aged donors showed that long-lived donors had more naive CD4+ cells and higher diversity.

A second about 6 to 12 cycle PCR used barcoded and J-beta primers. All cDNA molecules were each tagged by a template-switch adaptor with 12 random nucleotides. TCRdb re-called the 5' RACE reads with MiXCR, one entry per CDR3 protein. The sample holds 850,000 to 1,100,000 distinct CDR3 sequences, 35% to 40% seen once. Sequenced material: blood. The rearrangement links TRBV29-1 to TRBJ2-3; 9 bases match TRBD1. The origin of this receptor is a man aged 18 to 29 in good health. The CDR3 nucleotides read TGCAGCGTTTACCCACAGGGGGCTGAAGATACGCAGTATTTT. It is translated as CSVYPQGAEDTQYF.